The next 16 T cell receptor beta chains were all read from a single sample in a study of OX40 agonist ivuxolimab in advanced cancers. Only in-frame clones appear in the TCRdb table, and some are missing; sequencing was by immunoSEQ multiplex PCR. The sample includes roughly 66,000 clones, less than 90% of them seen just once. The sample consisted of CD4+ or CD8+ T cells sorted from blood, taken in a trial of the OX40 agonist ivuxolimab. Source of these receptors: an adult with an advanced solid tumor such as melanoma, head and neck, liver or kidney cancer.

This clone was recorded once. The chain is built from TRBV27 and TRBJ1-2; TRBD1 matches 7 bases. In germline, CDR1 is MNHEY, CDR2 SMNVEV (reference sequence). V shed 6 bases and J 4 bases; nucleotides not matched to a gene: 14. This CDR3 region has 16 residues. The CDR3 region is CASSSSRGSGGYGYTF. The CDR3 nucleotides read TGTGCCAGCAGCTCCAGCCGCGGATCAGGGGGCTATGGCTACACCTTC.

Only a few counts were recorded for this clone. The CDR3 DNA is TGTGCCAGCAGCTTAAACGGACTAGCGGGAGACGAGCAGTACTTC. As protein: CASSLNGLAGDEQYF. The rearrangement links TRBV7-3 to TRBJ2-7, with 13 nucleotides matching TRBD2. CDR3 length: 15 residues. Per germline, CDR1 SGHTA and CDR2 FQGTGA. The junction had 2 bases not matched to a gene; V was cut back by 1 base and J by 5 bases. The full variable domain, its missing parts supplied by reference TRBV7-3 and TRBJ2-7, is GAGVSQTPSNKVTEKGKYVELRCDPISGHTALYWYRQSLGQGPEFLIYFQGTGAADDSGLPNDRFFAVRPEGSVSTLKIQRTERGDSAVYLCASSLNGLAGDEQYFGPGTRLTVT.

This clone was observed once. This chain uses TRBV14 with TRBJ2-1, with 13 bases matching TRBD2. The CDR3 runs 22 residues. Germline CDR1 and CDR2: SGHDN and FVKESK. Trimming cost V 0 bases and J 3 bases; bases outside gene matches: 17. The CDR3 region is CASSQEGAPGLAGSRNYNEQFF. CDR3 coding DNA: TGTGCCAGCAGCCAAGAGGGAGCCCCGGGACTAGCGGGAAGCCGAAACTACAATGAGCAGTTCTTC.

CDR3 in amino acids: CASSLPRLRGSGELFF. DNA for the CDR3: TGTGCCAGCAGCCTCCCCCGCCTGAGGGGATCCGGGGAGCTGTTTTTT. The chain carries TRBV5-4 and TRBJ2-2; the D call may be TRBD1 or TRBD2 (5 bases each). V was pared by 4 bases and J by 6 bases, with 19 bases between. Per germline, CDR1 SGHNT and CDR2 YYREEE (reference sequence). This CDR3 spans 16 amino acids.

CDR3 in DNA: TGTGCCAGTAGTATTCCGGCAGGGGGCATTGCAGATACGCAGTATTTT. Translation gives CASSIPAGGIADTQYF. The chain carries TRBV19 and TRBJ2-3, with 8 bases aligning to TRBD1. This CDR3 has 16 amino acids. Losses at the gene ends were 3 bases for V and 4 bases for J; bases not matched to a gene: 9. Germline CDR1 is LNHDA and CDR2 is SQIVND (reference sequence).

The CDR3 region is CASREGLAGVYEQYF. DNA for the CDR3: TGTGCCAGTAGGGAAGGGCTAGCAGGTGTGTACGAGCAGTACTTC. V and J are TRBV19 and TRBJ2-7, with D maybe TRBD2 (5 bases). Trimming removed 6 bases from V and 4 bases from J, with 19 bases in between. There are 15 residues in the CDR3. Germline lookup yields CDR1 LNHDA and CDR2 SQIVND (reference sequence).

This clone was recorded only once. The chain is built from TRBV25-1 and TRBJ2-1; 8 positions agree with TRBD2. Germline V lookup: CDR1 MGHDK, CDR2 SYGVNS. This CDR3 has 11 amino acids. V lost 10 bases to trimming and J lost 9 bases; unmatched junction nucleotides: 5. In nucleotides, the CDR3 is TGTGCCACCCGACGGGAGGGTGAGCAGTTCTTC. It translates to CATRREGEQFF.

This clone has only a few counts. The rearrangement uses TRBV15 and TRBJ1-6; 7 positions match TRBD1. Germline CDR1 LNHNV, CDR2 YYDKDF (reference sequence). Trimming removed 0 bases from V and 10 bases from J; junction bases left unmatched: 6. The CDR3 is 15 residues long. The CDR3 is CATSRDKGAGSPLHF. CDR3 coding DNA: TGTGCCACCAGCAGAGATAAGGGGGCAGGATCACCCCTCCACTTT.

The chain couples TRBV6-1 to TRBJ2-2; 10 nucleotides line up with TRBD1. Trimming took 4 bases from V and 4 from J; bases not matched to a gene: 9. The CDR3 has 17 residues. Germline loops: CDR1 MNHNS, CDR2 SASEGT. The CDR3 protein is CASSAIDRGLGTGELFF. The DNA of the CDR3 is TGTGCCAGCAGTGCCATCGACAGGGGGCTGGGCACCGGGGAGCTGTTTTTT.

The gene calls are TRBV5-1 and TRBJ1-6, with unresolved D. Trimming removed 4 bases from V and 7 bases from J, with 9 bases in between. This CDR3 region has 13 residues. Germline assignment: CDR1 SGHRS and CDR2 YFSETQ. The CDR3 is CASSGTGNSPLHF. The CDR3 DNA reads TGCGCCAGCAGCGGAACGGGGAATTCACCCCTCCACTTT.

This clone has just a few counts. The CDR3 loop is CASSLARQGEGYTF. The CDR3 DNA follows: TGTGCCAGCAGCTTAGCCCGACAGGGGGAAGGCTACACCTTC. The genes are TRBV7-8 and TRBJ1-2, with 9 nucleotides matching TRBD1. Germline-derived CDR1 and CDR2 are SGHVS and FQNEAQ. This CDR3 comprises 14 residues. Trimming took 0 bases from V and 8 from J; bases not matched to a gene: 4.

This clone was seen many times. The gene calls are TRBV2 and TRBJ1-1; 10 nucleotides line up with TRBD1. The CDR3 has 14 amino acids. V shed 5 bases, J shed 1 base, and the junction held 1 base outside the gene matches. CDR1 and CDR2 (germline): SNHLY, FYNNEI. Here the CDR3 reads CASSWTGGNTEAFF. CDR3 coding DNA: TGTGCCAGCAGTTGGACAGGGGGGAACACTGAAGCTTTCTTT. Together with reference TRBV2 and TRBJ1-1, the CDR3 gives the full variable domain: EPEVTQTPSHQVTQMGQEVILRCVPISNHLYFYWYRQILGQKVEFLVSFYNNEISEKSEIFDDQFSVERPDGSNFTLKIRSTKLEDSAMYFCASSWTGGNTEAFFGQGTRLTVV.

The V gene is TRBV6-1, the J gene TRBJ2-5; no reliable D call. Germline-derived CDR1 and CDR2 are MNHNS and SASEGT. V lost 3 bases, J lost 1 base, and 15 bases lay in between. The CDR3 has 16 residues. CDR3 amino acids: CASSDSPYGAQETQYF. The CDR3 DNA reads TGTGCCAGCAGTGATTCACCCTACGGTGCCCAAGAGACCCAGTACTTC.

A few counts support this clone. V gene TRBV12-5 combines with J gene TRBJ2-5; the match to TRBD1 covers 7 bases. This CDR3 is 14 amino acids long. Trimming at V came to 2 bases and at J to 7 bases, leaving 7 bases not matched to a gene. Germline V lookup: CDR1 LGHNT, CDR2 FRNRAP. CDR3: CASGLRRQGVTQYF. In DNA form, the CDR3 reads TGTGCTAGTGGTTTGAGACGACAGGGAGTGACCCAGTACTTC.

This chain connects TRBV5-1 to TRBJ2-1; 9 bases line up with TRBD2. The CDR3 extends over 14 amino acids. Germline CDR1 reads SGHRS; CDR2 reads YFSETQ. The V segment lost 2 bases and the J segment 5 bases; nucleotides outside the gene matches: 2. CDR3 in DNA: TGCGCCAGCAGCTTTAGCGGGAGAAACAATGAGCAGTTCTTC. Protein product: CASSFSGRNNEQFF.

The V and J genes are TRBV25-1 and TRBJ1-3, with D uncertain. Germline assignment: CDR1 MGHDK and CDR2 SYGVNS. CDR3 length: 15 amino acids. Trimming cost V 3 bases and J 4 bases, with 13 bases left between them. The chain's CDR3 is CASSDARPYGNTIYF. The CDR3 nucleotides are TGTGCCAGCAGTGACGCGCGACCCTACGGAAACACCATATATTTT.